These T cell receptor beta chains were read from a single sample in a study of CD8 T cells in ankylosing spondylitis. TCRdb analysed the 5' RACE reads with MiXCR anew, one entry per CDR3 protein. Here the sample spans some 250,000 distinct CDR3 sequences, around 9.1% being singletons. The sequenced material came from blood, either unsorted or a sorted T cell fraction (not recorded which). The source of these receptors is a male donor with ankylosing spondylitis or in good health (not recorded which). Each CDR3 is given with its conserved first and last residue. A D gene is named only where the DNA matches it firmly. The size field is filled for only some rows; it gives once, few, many or a size class.

clone_size d_call j_call v_call cdr3_aa cdr3_nt
- TRBD2 TRBJ2-5 TRBV7-2 CASSLLLAGVTEVTQYF TGTGCCAGCAGCTTACTCCTAGCGGGAGTGACCGAGGTGACCCAGTACTTC
many TRBD1 TRBJ1-1 TRBV3-1 CASIHRGGTEAFF TGTGCCAGCATCCACAGGGGCGGCACTGAAGCTTTCTTT
many - TRBJ2-5 TRBV6-1 CASRREAGRETQYF TGTGCCAGCAGAAGGGAGGCCGGTAGAGAGACCCAGTACTTC
few TRBD1 TRBJ2-7 TRBV5-5 CASSLRTGFDEQYF TGTGCCAGCAGCCTGCGGACAGGGTTCGACGAGCAGTACTTC
- - TRBJ1-5 TRBV25-1 CASSDPGRGQPQHF TGTGCCAGCAGTGATCCGGGCCGCGGTCAGCCCCAGCATTTT
- - TRBJ2-1 TRBV30 CAWSVLAVDEQFF TGTGCCTGGAGTGTACTCGCGGTAGATGAGCAGTTCTTC
many - TRBJ2-1 TRBV12-3/TRBV12-4 CASSSPGGNEQFF TGTGCCAGCAGCTCCCCCGGCGGGAATGAGCAGTTCTTC
many TRBD1 TRBJ2-3 TRBV5-1 CASSVGQGNPDTQYF TGCGCCAGCAGCGTCGGACAGGGGAATCCAGATACGCAGTATTTT
many - TRBJ2-7 TRBV5-1 CASSLGTGINEQYF TGCGCCAGCAGCTTGGGAACGGGAATTAACGAGCAGTACTTC
many TRBD1 TRBJ1-5 TRBV2 CASSEALRTGINQPQHF TGTGCCAGCAGTGAAGCGCTTCGGACAGGAATCAATCAGCCCCAGCATTTT
- TRBD1 TRBJ2-1 TRBV12-3/TRBV12-4 CASSSGQGDNEQFF TGTGCCAGCAGTTCGGGACAGGGGGACAATGAGCAGTTCTTC
many - TRBJ2-2 TRBV9 CASSAQQANTGELFF TGTGCCAGCAGCGCTCAGCAGGCGAACACCGGGGAGCTGTTTTTT
- TRBD2 TRBJ2-1 TRBV4-2 CASSPVTSVDNEQFF TGTGCCAGCAGCCCGGTTACTAGCGTAGACAATGAGCAGTTCTTC
- - TRBJ1-1 TRBV12-3/TRBV12-4 CASGLRQMNTEAFF TGTGCCAGCGGGTTAAGACAAATGAACACTGAAGCTTTCTTT
many - TRBJ1-5 TRBV12-3/TRBV12-4 CASSFTRGAQPQHF TGTGCCAGCAGTTTCACCAGGGGTGCTCAGCCCCAGCATTTT
many - TRBJ2-7 TRBV9 CASSVAAGEYEQYF TGTGCCAGCAGCGTAGCTGCGGGCGAATACGAGCAGTACTTC
- TRBD2 TRBJ2-7 TRBV6-2/TRBV6-3 CASSYVAGGSEQYF TGTGCCAGCAGTTACGTGGCGGGAGGCTCCGAGCAGTACTTC
many - TRBJ1-1 TRBV19 CASSIFGSPSGNTEAFF TGTGCCAGTAGTATATTTGGATCCCCCTCAGGTAACACTGAAGCTTTCTTT
many - TRBJ1-2 TRBV29-1 CSVTGTQEGGYTF TGCAGCGTTACCGGGACTCAAGAGGGTGGCTACACCTTC
many - TRBJ2-2 TRBV29-1 CSVAKSSELFF TGCAGCGTTGCCAAGTCTTCGGAGCTGTTTTTT
many TRBD1 TRBJ2-5 TRBV5-1 CASSTGQGGQETQYF TGCGCCAGCAGCACGGGACAGGGGGGCCAAGAGACCCAGTACTTC
many - TRBJ2-3 TRBV5-6 CASSKGLHTDTQYF TGTGCCAGCAGCAAGGGATTACACACAGATACGCAGTATTTT
- - TRBJ2-1 TRBV7-3 CASSSARSGVNEQFF TGTGCCAGCAGCTCCGCCCGCTCGGGGGTCAATGAGCAGTTCTTC
many - TRBJ2-7 TRBV11-2 CASSGPLGGHSYEQYF TGTGCCAGCAGTGGACCCCTGGGGGGCCACTCCTACGAGCAGTACTTC
many TRBD2 TRBJ2-7 TRBV7-9 CASSLGGTSGSPYEQYF TGTGCCAGCAGCTTAGGGGGGACTAGCGGGAGCCCCTACGAGCAGTACTTC
many - TRBJ2-3 TRBV6-5 CASSYSRRASTDTQYF TGTGCCAGCAGTTACTCTCGGCGGGCTAGCACAGATACGCAGTATTTT
many - TRBJ1-2 TRBV5-1 CASSLIQDGYTF TGCGCCAGCAGCTTGATTCAGGATGGCTACACCTTC
many - TRBJ1-1 TRBV14 CASSEGHTEAFF TGTGCCAGCAGCGAGGGCCACACTGAAGCTTTCTTT
many - TRBJ2-7 TRBV6-2/TRBV6-3 CASSYSVQGPSYEQYF TGTGCCAGCAGTTACTCGGTCCAGGGGCCGTCCTACGAGCAGTACTTC
many - TRBJ1-1 TRBV2 CASSRDGRGTEAFF TGTGCCAGCAGTAGGGACGGGAGGGGCACTGAAGCTTTCTTT
many - TRBJ2-7 TRBV7-2 CASSLARGNKVYEQYF TGTGCCAGCAGCTTAGCGCGGGGAAATAAGGTCTACGAGCAGTACTTC
many TRBD1 TRBJ1-1 TRBV4-3 CASSQDGTEGTEAFF TGCGCCAGCAGCCAAGATGGGACAGAGGGCACTGAAGCTTTCTTT
many - TRBJ1-5 TRBV19 CASSIAHQPQHF TGTGCCAGTAGTATAGCCCATCAGCCCCAGCATTTT
many - TRBJ2-3 TRBV20-1 CSAREGDTQYF TGCAGTGCTAGAGAGGGAGATACGCAGTATTTT
many TRBD1 TRBJ1-2 TRBV20-1 CSASRGQGAVYGYTF TGCAGTGCTTCCCGAGGACAGGGGGCGGTTTATGGCTACACCTTC
many TRBD2 TRBJ2-1 TRBV6-5 CASSYSAGALDEQFF TGTGCCAGCAGTTACTCGGCGGGAGCGCTCGATGAGCAGTTCTTC
many TRBD1 TRBJ2-5 TRBV20-1 CSAHRGETQYF TGCAGTGCTCACAGGGGGGAGACCCAGTACTTC
few TRBD2 TRBJ2-1 TRBV12-3/TRBV12-4 CASSPSGGAEYEQFF TGTGCCAGCAGTCCCAGCGGGGGGGCCGAATATGAGCAGTTCTTC
many - TRBJ2-1 TRBV7-2 CASSGIAAVNEQFF TGTGCCAGCAGCGGGATAGCGGCGGTCAATGAGCAGTTCTTC
many TRBD2 TRBJ2-4 TRBV12-3/TRBV12-4 CASSFGGGNAKNIQYF TGTGCCAGCAGTTTTGGGGGGGGAAATGCCAAAAACATTCAGTACTTC
few - TRBJ2-1 TRBV30 CAWGVGLDNEQFF TGTGCCTGGGGTGTAGGGCTAGACAATGAGCAGTTCTTC
many - TRBJ2-3 TRBV5-1 CASSFGGTSSTDTQYF TGCGCCAGCAGCTTCGGGGGTACTTCTAGCACAGATACGCAGTATTTT
many TRBD2 TRBJ2-1 TRBV4-1 CASSQAGTSGYYEQFF TGCGCCAGCAGCCAAGCCGGGACTAGCGGTTATTATGAGCAGTTCTTC
- TRBD2 TRBJ2-7 TRBV7-2 CASSIRTSGGAYEQYF TGTGCCAGCAGCATCCGGACTAGCGGGGGGGCCTACGAGCAGTACTTC
many - TRBJ2-1 TRBV7-6 CASSLWGPSNEQFF TGTGCCAGCAGCTTATGGGGCCCGAGCAATGAGCAGTTCTTC
many TRBD2 TRBJ2-7 TRBV20-1 CSARAVGLAGLSSYEQYF TGCAGTGCTAGAGCCGTGGGACTAGCGGGGTTAAGCTCCTACGAGCAGTACTTC
many - TRBJ2-5 TRBV5-1 CASSLVGIQETQYF TGCGCCAGCAGCTTGGTCGGGATTCAAGAGACCCAGTACTTC
many TRBD2 TRBJ2-3 TRBV27 CASSYRRLAGGYTDTQYF TGTGCCAGCAGTTACCGCCGACTAGCGGGAGGATACACAGATACGCAGTATTTT
many TRBD1 TRBJ2-1 TRBV14 CASSQGTGAYNEQFF TGTGCCAGCAGCCAAGGGACAGGGGCCTACAATGAGCAGTTCTTC
many - TRBJ2-1 TRBV5-1 CASSSLSQGEQFF TGCGCCAGCAGCTCCCTTTCACAGGGTGAGCAGTTCTTC
many - TRBJ1-1 TRBV20-1 CSARDKGTNTEAFF TGCAGTGCGAGGGACAAGGGGACAAACACTGAAGCTTTCTTT
many TRBD1 TRBJ1-1 TRBV20-1 CSADRENTEAFF TGCAGTGCGGACAGGGAGAACACTGAAGCTTTCTTT
many TRBD2 TRBJ2-2 TRBV11-2 CASRPHSGRHTGELFF TGTGCCAGCAGGCCCCATAGCGGGAGGCACACCGGGGAGCTGTTTTTT
many - TRBJ2-6 TRBV7-8 CASSLGTVYSSGANVLTF TGTGCCAGCAGCTTAGGGACAGTATATAGCTCTGGGGCCAACGTCCTGACTTTC
many TRBD2 TRBJ2-1 TRBV6-8 CASNFLAGGRHEQFF TGTGCCAGCAATTTTCTGGCGGGAGGGAGGCATGAGCAGTTCTTC
many - TRBJ1-2 TRBV12-3/TRBV12-4 CASSFGLQTNYGYTF TGTGCCAGCAGTTTTGGACTCCAAACTAACTATGGCTACACCTTC
- - TRBJ2-6 TRBV20-1 CSAWPGGNSGANVLTF TGCAGTGCCTGGCCCGGGGGAAACTCTGGGGCCAACGTCCTGACTTTC
many TRBD2 TRBJ2-2 TRBV10-3 CAIRTSGRTGELFF TGTGCCATCAGGACTAGCGGGAGGACCGGGGAGCTGTTTTTT
many - TRBJ2-5 TRBV6-2/TRBV6-3 CASSYPQANQETQYF TGTGCCAGCAGTTACCCCCAGGCGAACCAAGAGACCCAGTACTTC